This TCR beta chain came from a study of T cell responses to AZD1222 COVID-19 vaccine. General study results and limits: Repertoire sampling was restricted to post-peak T cell response timepoints. The sample set comprised mostly white British donors with more females, and clonal diversity was possibly underestimated. With two AZD1222 doses given, Spike-specific TCR breadth and depth both rose. Dominant at 160-218 and 743-854, vaccine-associated CD4 TCRs also spanned spike.

Worth noting for this clone: What it binds is not known.

The CDR3 is 15 residues long. Looked up from germline, CDR1 is KGHSH and CDR2 is LQKENI. V lost 3 bases, J lost 7 bases, and 18 bases lay in between. Data came from immunoSEQ multiplex PCR; TCRdb stores just in-frame clones and leaves some out. The data contain some 180,000 clones, 85% to 90% of them singletons. The chain recombines TRBV18 with TRBJ1-2; possibly TRBD1 for D (5 bases). The TCR sequence derives from an adult in good health. This specimen was peripheral blood, taken on day 0 of AZD1222 vaccination. The CDR3 sequence is CASSPGTATSTGYTF. The CDR3 coding sequence is TGTGCCAGCTCACCTGGGACCGCGACATCGACTGGCTACACCTTC.